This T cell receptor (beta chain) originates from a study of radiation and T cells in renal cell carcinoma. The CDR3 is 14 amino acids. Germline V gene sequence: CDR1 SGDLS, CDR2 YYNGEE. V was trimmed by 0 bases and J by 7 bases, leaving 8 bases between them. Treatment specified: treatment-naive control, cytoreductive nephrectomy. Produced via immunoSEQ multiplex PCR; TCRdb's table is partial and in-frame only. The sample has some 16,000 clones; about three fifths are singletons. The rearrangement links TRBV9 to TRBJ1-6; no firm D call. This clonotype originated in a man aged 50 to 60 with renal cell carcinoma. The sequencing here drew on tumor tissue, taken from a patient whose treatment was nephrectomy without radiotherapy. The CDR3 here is CASSVDAENSPLHF. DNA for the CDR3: TGTGCCAGCAGCGTAGATGCGGAAAATTCACCCCTCCACTTT.